Listed below are T cell receptor beta chains from one sample, sequenced in a study of control samples from healthy donors and cancer patients. Sequencing was performed with immunoSEQ multiplex PCR; in TCRdb, only in-frame clones are kept and a portion is missing. The sample contains over 120,000 clones, 85% to 95% of which appear only once. The specimen was PBMCs. The receptor source for this set is a man in his 60s with colorectal cancer. Both conserved end residues are part of each CDR3. Fields, in order: V gene, clone size, D gene, J gene, CDR3 DNA, CDR3 protein. A D gene is named only where the DNA matches it firmly. A clone size is listed for some rows: how often the clone was seen (once, few, many), or a class if it is expanded.

V gene: TRBV12-3/TRBV12-4
clone size: -
D gene: -
J gene: TRBJ2-7
CDR3 DNA: TGTGCCAGCAAGTGGGACGGCTCCTACGAGCAGTACTTC
CDR3 protein: CASKWDGSYEQYF

V gene: TRBV7-2
clone size: once
D gene: -
J gene: TRBJ1-5
CDR3 DNA: TGTGCCAGCAGCTTAAACAGCTATAGCAATCAGCCCCAGCATTTT
CDR3 protein: CASSLNSYSNQPQHF

V gene: TRBV7-6
clone size: -
D gene: TRBD2
J gene: TRBJ2-1
CDR3 DNA: TGTGCCAGCAGCCGCACCCGGGGGGCGGGGGGGCTGAATGAGCAGTTCTTC
CDR3 protein: CASSRTRGAGGLNEQFF

V gene: TRBV18
clone size: -
D gene: -
J gene: TRBJ1-1
CDR3 DNA: TGTGCCAGCTCACCACCGACAGACACTGAAGCTTTCTTT
CDR3 protein: CASSPPTDTEAFF

V gene: TRBV6-2/TRBV6-3
clone size: -
D gene: TRBD1
J gene: TRBJ1-1
CDR3 DNA: TGTGCCAGCAGTTGGACAGGGAACACTGAAGCTTTCTTT
CDR3 protein: CASSWTGNTEAFF

V gene: TRBV4-1
clone size: once
D gene: TRBD1
J gene: TRBJ1-4
CDR3 DNA: TGCGCCAGCAGCCACGGACAGGCGATCGTTGCAACTAATGAAAAACTGTTTTTT
CDR3 protein: CASSHGQAIVATNEKLFF

V gene: TRBV28
clone size: -
D gene: -
J gene: TRBJ1-1
CDR3 DNA: TGTGCCAGCAGCCCATCCGGGCAGGGATTCACTGAAGCTTTCTTT
CDR3 protein: CASSPSGQGFTEAFF

V gene: TRBV30
clone size: few
D gene: -
J gene: TRBJ2-3
CDR3 DNA: TGTGCCTGGGGTAAAGGAGGGGGCATTTTAGATACGCAGTATTTT
CDR3 protein: CAWGKGGGILDTQYF

V gene: TRBV4-2
clone size: -
D gene: -
J gene: TRBJ2-1
CDR3 DNA: TGTGCCAGCAGCCAAGATTATTCGCGGGGTAACAATGAGCAGTTCTTC
CDR3 protein: CASSQDYSRGNNEQFF

V gene: TRBV10-3
clone size: -
D gene: -
J gene: TRBJ2-2
CDR3 DNA: TGTGCCATCAGCCTAGGCCCGAACACCGGGGAGCTGTTTTTT
CDR3 protein: CAISLGPNTGELFF

V gene: TRBV29-1
clone size: -
D gene: -
J gene: TRBJ2-7
CDR3 DNA: TGCAGCGCTCAGGGGCCCGGAGACGAGCAGTACTTC
CDR3 protein: CSAQGPGDEQYF

V gene: TRBV2
clone size: once
D gene: TRBD1
J gene: TRBJ1-4
CDR3 DNA: TGTGCCAGCAGTTCCCAGGGGGCAACTAATGAAAAACTGTTTTTT
CDR3 protein: CASSSQGATNEKLFF

V gene: TRBV27
clone size: -
D gene: TRBD1
J gene: TRBJ1-5
CDR3 DNA: TGTGCCAGCAGAGGGACAGGGCTTAATCAGCCCCAGCATTTT
CDR3 protein: CASRGTGLNQPQHF

V gene: TRBV27
clone size: -
D gene: -
J gene: TRBJ1-2
CDR3 DNA: TGTGCCAGCAGTGGGGCCGGGACACTCTATGGCTACACCTTC
CDR3 protein: CASSGAGTLYGYTF

V gene: TRBV16
clone size: -
D gene: -
J gene: TRBJ2-5
CDR3 DNA: TGTGCCAGCAGCCAATCGGGCGAGCGGGAGACCCAGTACTTC
CDR3 protein: CASSQSGERETQYF

V gene: TRBV10-3
clone size: -
D gene: -
J gene: TRBJ2-5
CDR3 DNA: TGTGCCATCAGCGAAGGAACAGGGGAGACCCAGTACTTC
CDR3 protein: CAISEGTGETQYF

V gene: TRBV6-5
clone size: -
D gene: TRBD1
J gene: TRBJ1-1
CDR3 DNA: TGTGCCAGCAGGACCCTCGACAGGGTAACTGAAGCTTTCTTT
CDR3 protein: CASRTLDRVTEAFF

V gene: TRBV27
clone size: -
D gene: -
J gene: TRBJ1-6
CDR3 DNA: TGTGCCAGCAGAAGCTCCTATAATTCACCCCTCCACTTT
CDR3 protein: CASRSSYNSPLHF

V gene: TRBV2
clone size: -
D gene: -
J gene: TRBJ2-5
CDR3 DNA: TGTGCCAGCAAGAGGGGGGTCGGAGAGACCCAGTACTTC
CDR3 protein: CASKRGVGETQYF

V gene: TRBV6-5
clone size: once
D gene: -
J gene: TRBJ1-2
CDR3 DNA: TGTGCCAGCAGTTTTTCGTCCCCAAGCTATGGCTACACCTTC
CDR3 protein: CASSFSSPSYGYTF

V gene: TRBV25-1
clone size: -
D gene: TRBD1
J gene: TRBJ2-7
CDR3 DNA: TGTGCCAGTAGAGGGGGGACAGGGGTCGTCTACGAGCAGTACTTC
CDR3 protein: CASRGGTGVVYEQYF

V gene: TRBV19
clone size: -
D gene: -
J gene: TRBJ1-2
CDR3 DNA: TGTGCCAGTAGTAGCAGGACGACACCCTATGGCTACACCTTC
CDR3 protein: CASSSRTTPYGYTF

V gene: TRBV9
clone size: -
D gene: TRBD2
J gene: TRBJ2-7
CDR3 DNA: TGTGCCAGCAGCGTAGAGGCTAGCGGGGGTTTTTACGAGCAGTACTTC
CDR3 protein: CASSVEASGGFYEQYF

V gene: TRBV12-3/TRBV12-4
clone size: -
D gene: -
J gene: TRBJ2-4
CDR3 DNA: TGTGCCAGCAGTTCGACGGAAAACATTCAGTACTTC
CDR3 protein: CASSSTENIQYF

V gene: TRBV11-2
clone size: -
D gene: -
J gene: TRBJ2-3
CDR3 DNA: TGTGCCAGCAGCTTAGATAAGGGAGGGCAGTATTTT
CDR3 protein: CASSLDKGGQYF

V gene: TRBV6-5
clone size: -
D gene: -
J gene: TRBJ1-1
CDR3 DNA: TGTGCCAGCAGTTACGTTACAGGGATCACTGAAGCTTTCTTT
CDR3 protein: CASSYVTGITEAFF

V gene: TRBV9
clone size: -
D gene: -
J gene: TRBJ1-1
CDR3 DNA: TGTGCCAGCAGCGTCACAGACAACACTGAAGCTTTCTTT
CDR3 protein: CASSVTDNTEAFF

V gene: TRBV7-9
clone size: -
D gene: TRBD2
J gene: TRBJ2-3
CDR3 DNA: TGTGCCAGCAGCTTCGTCCAGGCGGGGGGTACAGATACGCAGTATTTT
CDR3 protein: CASSFVQAGGTDTQYF

V gene: TRBV18
clone size: -
D gene: -
J gene: TRBJ1-6
CDR3 DNA: TGTGCCAGCTCACCTAACAGTGCCTATAATTCACCCCTCCACTTT
CDR3 protein: CASSPNSAYNSPLHF

V gene: TRBV9
clone size: -
D gene: -
J gene: TRBJ1-2
CDR3 DNA: TGTGCCAGCAGCGTAGTCGAGGGCAGCTATGGCTACACCTTC
CDR3 protein: CASSVVEGSYGYTF

V gene: TRBV7-2
clone size: -
D gene: -
J gene: TRBJ1-4
CDR3 DNA: TGTGCCAGCAGCTTAGTCGGGCAGAATAATGAAAAACTGTTTTTT
CDR3 protein: CASSLVGQNNEKLFF

V gene: TRBV19
clone size: -
D gene: -
J gene: TRBJ1-5
CDR3 DNA: TGTGCCAGTAATTTAAGGACACTTAGCAATCAGCCCCAGCATTTT
CDR3 protein: CASNLRTLSNQPQHF

V gene: TRBV3-1/TRBV3-2
clone size: few
D gene: TRBD2
J gene: TRBJ2-2
CDR3 DNA: TGTGCCAGCAGCCCCTTTTGGGGGGGGAACACCGGGGAGCTGTTTTTT
CDR3 protein: CASSPFWGGNTGELFF

V gene: TRBV28
clone size: -
D gene: -
J gene: TRBJ2-7
CDR3 DNA: TGTGCCAGCAGGGGAGTGTACGAGCAGTACTTC
CDR3 protein: CASRGVYEQYF